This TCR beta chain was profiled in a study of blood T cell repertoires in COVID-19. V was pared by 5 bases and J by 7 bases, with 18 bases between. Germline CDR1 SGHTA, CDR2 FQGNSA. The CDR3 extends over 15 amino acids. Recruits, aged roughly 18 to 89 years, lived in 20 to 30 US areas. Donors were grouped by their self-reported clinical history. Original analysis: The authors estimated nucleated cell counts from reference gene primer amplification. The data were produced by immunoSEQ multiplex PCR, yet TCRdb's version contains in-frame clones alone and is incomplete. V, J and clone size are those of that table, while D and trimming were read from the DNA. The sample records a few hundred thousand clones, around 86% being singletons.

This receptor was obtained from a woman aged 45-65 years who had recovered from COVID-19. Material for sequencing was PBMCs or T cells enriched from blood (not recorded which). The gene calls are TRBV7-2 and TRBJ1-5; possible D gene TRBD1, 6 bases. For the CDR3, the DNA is TGTGCCAGCAGCGTATTGGACAGTGGAGGACAGCCCCAGCATTTT. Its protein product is CASSVLDSGGQPQHF.